The clone carrying this TCR beta chain was found a few times. Its target is unknown. Trimming took off 3 bases at V and 3 bases at J, with 9 bases between the two ends. The CDR3 totals 15 residues. In germline, CDR1 is LNHNV, CDR2 YYDKDF (reference sequence). The data stem from a study of response to subunit inactivated influenza vaccine. Points from the study as a whole: Authors proposed each seasonal influenza vaccination draws in few new T cells.

TCRdb fed the RT-PCR reads into MiXCR, producing one record per CDR3 protein. The table includes 650,000 or so distinct CDR3 sequences, around 13% detected once. This TCR derives from a man in his fifties who received an inactivated influenza vaccine. This chain joins TRBV15 and TRBJ2-6; weak D call: TRBD2 (7 bases). Source: PBMCs from blood, taken approximately 15 days before vaccination. This CDR3 is CATSRGGLGANVLTF. The CDR3 region has the DNA TGTGCCACCAGCAGGGGGGGGCTTGGGGCCAACGTCCTGACTTTC.